This T cell receptor (beta chain) was retrieved from a study of T cell repertoires in ileal Crohn's disease. Time point in this sample: inflamed ileum from the surgical specimen. This CDR3 comprises 16 residues. V shed 3 bases and J 3 bases; nucleotides not matched to a gene: 9. Germline CDR1 SNHLY, CDR2 FYNNEI. Data came from immunoSEQ multiplex PCR; TCRdb stores just in-frame clones and leaves some out. The sample consists of about 16,000 clones, roughly 90% of them appearing once. Sequencing input: ileal tissue. This sequence joins TRBV2 and TRBJ2-5; TRBD2 matches 8 bases. The sequence came from an adult with Crohn's disease. CDR3 in amino acids: CASSDGGRRGEETQYF. The CDR3 DNA reads as TGTGCCAGCAGTGATGGGGGAAGGCGGGGGGAAGAGACCCAGTACTTC.